This T cell receptor beta chain emerged from a study of OX40 agonist ivuxolimab in advanced cancers. Study-wide context: Three patients got partial responses; one had hepatocellular carcinoma and two had cutaneous melanoma.

CDR3 length: 14 amino acids. Trimming cost V 3 bases and J 11 bases, with 14 bases left between them. The germline V gene has CDR1 MNHEY and CDR2 SMNVEV (reference sequence). General study results and limits: The study did not work out the antigen specificity of the expanded peripheral T cells. Dosing at 0.1 to 3.0 mg/kg was accompanied by clonal expansion of CD4+ and CD8+ blood T cells by week 6. CD8+ T cells showed, on average, more clonal expansion than CD4+ cells.

Produced via immunoSEQ multiplex PCR; TCRdb's table is partial and in-frame only. Counted here are 90,000 to 100,000 clones, roughly 90% occurring once; the ten biggest clones make up around 0.15%. This clone was found once. Its antigen is unknown. The receptor's source is an adult with an advanced solid tumor such as melanoma, head and neck, liver or kidney cancer. The chain recombines TRBV27 with TRBJ1-6; D is unresolved. Sequencing was performed on CD4+ or CD8+ T cells sorted from blood, taken in a trial of the OX40 agonist ivuxolimab. The chain's CDR3 is CASSFSDVGPPLHF. In DNA form, the CDR3 reads TGTGCCAGCAGTTTCTCGGACGTAGGGCCACCCCTCCACTTT.